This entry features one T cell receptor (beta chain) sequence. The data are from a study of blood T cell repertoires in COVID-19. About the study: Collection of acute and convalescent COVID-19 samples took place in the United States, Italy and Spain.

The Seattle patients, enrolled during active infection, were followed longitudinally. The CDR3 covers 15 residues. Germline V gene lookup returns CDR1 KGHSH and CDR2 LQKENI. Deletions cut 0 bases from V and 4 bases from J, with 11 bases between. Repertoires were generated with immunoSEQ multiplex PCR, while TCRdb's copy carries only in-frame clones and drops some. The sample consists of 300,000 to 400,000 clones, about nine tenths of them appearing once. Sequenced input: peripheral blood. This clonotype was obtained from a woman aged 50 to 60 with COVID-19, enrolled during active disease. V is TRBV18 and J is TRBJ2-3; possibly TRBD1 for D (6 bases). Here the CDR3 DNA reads TGTGCCAGCTCACCACCGGGGGCCCCCGCAGATACGCAGTATTTT. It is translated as CASSPPGAPADTQYF. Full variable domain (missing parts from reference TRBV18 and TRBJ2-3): NAGVMQNPRHLVRRRGQEARLRCSPMKGHSHVYWYRQLPEEGLKFMVYLQKENIIDESGMPKERFSAEFPKEGPSILRIQQVVRGDSAAYFCASSPPGAPADTQYFGPGTRLTVL.